This entry lists 21 T cell receptor beta chains sequenced from one sample in a study of blood T cell repertoires in COVID-19 (dated by TCRdb to about 2020). Library preparation was by the immunoSEQ multiplex PCR assay. TCRdb's version of the immuneACCESS table is confined to in-frame rearrangements and falls short of the full clone set. An unresolved V gene accounts for under half of the shortfall where checked; the remainder is of unknown origin. The sample table holds 100,000 to 140,000 clones, of which 60% to 85% were seen once. Of the sample, around 4.4% falls within the top ten clones. Sequences were obtained from peripheral blood. The receptors originated from a man between 65 and 85 years old with acute or convalescent COVID-19.

The table lists this clone with a few counts. In DNA form, the CDR3 reads TGCGCCAGCAGCTCAGATCTCAATGAGCAGTTCTTC. Translation gives CASSSDLNEQFF. The chain couples TRBV5-1 to TRBJ2-1; no clear D gene. CDR1 and CDR2 (germline): SGHRS, YFSETQ. The CDR3 is 12 residues long. V was cut by 3 bases and J by 6 bases, with 7 bases left in between.

This chain uses TRBV27 with TRBJ1-2, with 11 positions matching TRBD1. CDR3 length: 14 amino acids. Unmatched junction bases numbered 4, after V lost 6 bases and J lost 4 bases. Per germline, CDR1 MNHEY and CDR2 SMNVEV (reference sequence). The CDR3 DNA follows: TGTGCCAGCAGGGGACAGGGGGGTGGCTATGGCTACACCTTC. This codes for CASRGQGGGYGYTF.

J is TRBJ1-2 and V is TRBV3-1 (or the pseudogene TRBV3-2); D is possibly TRBD1 (5 bases). Germline CDR1 reads LGHDT; CDR2 reads YNNKEL (reference sequence). V was trimmed by 0 bases and J by 2 bases, leaving 10 bases between them. This CDR3 contains 15 residues. This chain's CDR3 is CASSQEPRENYGYTF. The CDR3 region has the DNA TGTGCCAGCAGCCAAGAGCCCAGGGAAAACTATGGCTACACCTTC.

The V call is TRBV7-8, the J call TRBJ1-1; D gene uncertain. Trimming stripped 2 bases from V and 1 base from J, with 17 bases between. The CDR3 sequence is 17 residues long. The germline CDR1 and CDR2 sequences are SGHVS and FQNEAQ. Here the CDR3 reads CASSLRPGGAGNTEAFF. The DNA for the CDR3 is TGTGCCAGCAGCTTACGGCCAGGAGGAGCCGGGAACACTGAAGCTTTCTTT.

The CDR3 loop is CASSMGGDNQPQHF. As DNA, the CDR3 is TGTGCCAGTAGTATGGGGGGGGATAATCAGCCCCAGCATTTT. The gene calls are TRBV19 and TRBJ1-5; tentatively, D is TRBD1 (5 bases). Germline V CDR1 and CDR2: LNHDA, SQIVND (reference sequence). V dropped 3 bases and J dropped 4 bases, with 10 bases sitting between them. The CDR3 extends over 14 amino acids. Together with reference TRBV19 and TRBJ1-5, the CDR3 gives the full variable domain: DGGITQSPKYLFRKEGQNVTLSCEQNLNHDAMYWYRQDPGQGLRLIYYSQIVNDFQKGDIAEGYSVSREKKESFPLTVTSAQKNPTAFYLCASSMGGDNQPQHFGDGTRLSIL.

J is TRBJ1-2 and V is TRBV11-2; TRBD1 matches 8 bases. The J segment lost 8 bases and the V segment lost 5 bases, leaving 19 bases of the junction unmatched. The CDR3 is made up of 17 amino acids. CDR1 is SGHAT, CDR2 FQNNGV, per germline. CDR3 in amino acids: CASSPLRTGLRRGGYTF. The DNA of the CDR3 is TGTGCCAGCAGCCCACTTCGGACAGGGCTCCGGCGTGGAGGCTACACCTTC.

The chain has TRBV18 and TRBJ2-1; 10 bases are a match to TRBD1. V was pared by 4 bases and J by 7 bases, with 13 bases of the junction left unmatched. The length of the CDR3 is 17 residues. The germline V gene encodes CDR1 KGHSH and CDR2 LQKENI. This CDR3 reads CASSRDRDADRGNEQFF. In DNA form, the CDR3 reads TGTGCCAGCTCACGGGACCGAGATGCGGACAGGGGGAATGAGCAGTTCTTC.

J is TRBJ1-2 and V is TRBV2, with D hard to call. V dropped 4 bases and J dropped 7 bases, with 10 bases sitting between them. The length of the CDR3 is 12 residues. Germline V gene data show CDR1 as SNHLY and CDR2 as FYNNEI. CDR3 DNA sequence: TGTGCCAGCAGTGGACGGAGCAGTGGCTACACCTTC. Its translation: CASSGRSSGYTF.

Comments on this clone: The junction differs from germline at one of its ends, possibly a read error. The chain combines TRBV5-6 with TRBJ1-2, with a weak D call TRBD1 (5 bases). Germline CDR1 SGHDT, CDR2 YYEEEE. CDR3 length equals 11 residues. CDR3 nucleotides: TGTGCCAGCAGCCGGAGGGAGGGACGAACTTTC. Its protein product is CASSRREGRTF. The variable domain in full, completed from reference TRBV5-6 and TRBJ1-2, reads DAGVTQSPTHLIKTRGQQVTLRCSPKSGHDTVSWYQQALGQGPQFIFQYYEEEERQRGNFPDRFSGHQFPNYSSELNVNALLLGDSALYLCASSRREGRTFGSGTRLTVV.

The genes are TRBV7-2 and TRBJ1-5; D is possibly TRBD1 (5 bases). Germline CDR1 and CDR2: SGHTA and FQGNSA. The length of the CDR3 is 14 residues. V lost 2 bases and J lost 1, with 6 bases in between. CDR3 region: CASSLWTSNQPQHF. The DNA for the CDR3 is TGTGCCAGCAGCTTATGGACAAGCAATCAGCCCCAGCATTTT. The variable domain in full, with the rest retrieved from reference TRBV7-2 and TRBJ1-5, is GAGVSQSPSNKVTEKGKDVELRCDPISGHTALYWYRQSLGQGLEFLIYFQGNSAPDKSGLPSDRFSAERTGGSVSTLTIQRTQQEDSAVYLCASSLWTSNQPQHFGDGTRLSIL.

This clone was picked up a small number of times. The chain has TRBV27 and TRBJ1-1; no reliable D call. The CDR3 extends over 13 amino acids. V lost 4 bases to trimming and J lost 5 bases, with 11 bases between them. From germline, CDR1 is MNHEY and CDR2 SMNVEV (reference sequence). The CDR3 spells CASSSLLSTEAFF. CDR3 in DNA: TGTGCCAGCAGTTCACTTTTATCGACTGAAGCTTTCTTT.

The chain employs TRBV5-1 and TRBJ2-1, with 7 bases identical to TRBD2. This CDR3 is built from 14 residues. Germline loops: CDR1 SGHRS, CDR2 YFSETQ. The V segment lost 5 bases and the J segment 5 bases; nucleotides outside the gene matches: 7. CDR3 DNA sequence: TGCGCCAGCAGAGGGCTAGCGGTTGACAATGAGCAGTTCTTC. Translated: CASRGLAVDNEQFF.

This clone has ten or more counts. The rearrangement uses TRBV12-5 and TRBJ2-2, with 12 positions matching TRBD2. The CDR3 loop spans 19 amino acids. Germline trimming cut 5 bases from V and 0 bases from J; bases unmatched to any gene: 10. Looked up from germline, CDR1 is LGHNT and CDR2 is FRNRAP. The CDR3 region has the DNA TGTGCTAGTGGTAGGACCCTAGGACTAGCGGGGACGAACACCGGGGAGCTGTTTTTT. Amino acids: CASGRTLGLAGTNTGELFF.

This chain links TRBV11-2 with TRBJ2-7, with D maybe TRBD1 (5 bases). V lost 6 bases and J 1 base, leaving 7 bases between the germline ends. The CDR3 has 12 amino acids. Germline values: CDR1 SGHAT, CDR2 FQNNGV. As DNA, the CDR3 is TGTGCCAGCAGACGACAGTCCTACGAGCAGTACTTC. It yields the protein CASRRQSYEQYF.

Only a few counts were recorded for this clone. The chain is built from TRBV5-1 and TRBJ1-2; a weak D match, TRBD1 (5 bases). Trimming pared 0 bases from V and 6 bases from J, leaving 15 bases between. This CDR3 region has 15 residues. Looked up from germline, CDR1 is SGHRS and CDR2 is YFSETQ. CDR3 DNA sequence: TGCGCCAGCAGCTTGGGTCTCAGGGTGGAAAATGGCTACACCTTC. This sequence encodes CASSLGLRVENGYTF.

V is TRBV9 and J is TRBJ2-2; 7 nucleotides match TRBD1. The CDR3 totals 17 residues. Germline V gene data show CDR1 as SGDLS and CDR2 as YYNGEE. V lost 4 bases and J lost 5; bases outside the gene matches: 14. As DNA, the CDR3 is TGTGCCAGCAGCCCCCGGGACAGCCTTTTAGGTACCGGGGAGCTGTTTTTT. Protein: CASSPRDSLLGTGELFF. Drawing the rest from reference TRBV9 and TRBJ2-2, the complete variable domain is DSGVTQTPKHLITATGQRVTLRCSPRSGDLSVYWYQQSLDQGLQFLIQYYNGEERAKGNILERFSAQQFPDLHSELNLSSLELGDSALYFCASSPRDSLLGTGELFFGEGSRLTVL.

The chain carries TRBV4-3 and TRBJ1-6; 9 positions agree with TRBD1. In germline, CDR1 is LGHNA, CDR2 YSLEER. V shed 4 bases, J shed 9 bases, and the junction held 7 bases outside the gene matches. The CDR3 length is 15 residues. The CDR3 region has the DNA TGCGCCAGCAGCCTATACAGGGGGCGCAGTTCACCCCTCCACTTT. It codes for CASSLYRGRSSPLHF.

The genes are TRBV5-1 and TRBJ1-2; D is undetermined. The CDR3 totals 14 residues. V lost 0 bases, J lost 2 bases, and 8 bases lay in between. Germline V gene lookup returns CDR1 SGHRS and CDR2 YFSETQ. CDR3 bases: TGCGCCAGCAGCTTGGCAGACACCAACTATGGCTACACCTTC. Protein sequence: CASSLADTNYGYTF.

This clone was observed a handful of times. The chain carries TRBV4-2 and TRBJ1-4, with 7 bases matching TRBD1. The CDR3 spans 17 residues. Germline-derived CDR1 and CDR2 are LGHNA and YNFKEQ. The V and J ends lost 3 bases and 7 bases, in that order; junction bases with no gene match: 14. CDR3 coding DNA: TGTGCCAGCAGCCAGGGTGACAGGGACTGGAGTGGTGAAAAACTGTTTTTT. Translation gives CASSQGDRDWSGEKLFF.

The chain carries TRBV5-1 and TRBJ2-7; TRBD1 aligns across 7 bases. The V segment lost 0 bases and the J segment 6 bases; nucleotides outside the gene matches: 6. The CDR3 contains 14 residues. Germline lookup yields CDR1 SGHRS and CDR2 YFSETQ. CDR3 sequence reads: CASSLGQGNSEQYF. CDR3 nucleotide sequence: TGCGCCAGCAGCTTGGGACAGGGAAACTCCGAGCAGTACTTC. The whole variable domain, remainder taken from reference TRBV5-1 and TRBJ2-7, is KAGVTQTPRYLIKTRGQQVTLSCSPISGHRSVSWYQQTPGQGLQFLFEYFSETQRNKGNFPGRFSGRQFSNSRSEMNVSTLELGDSALYLCASSLGQGNSEQYFGPGTRLTVT.

The V and J genes are TRBV5-1 and TRBJ1-1; 7 nucleotides line up with TRBD1. CDR3 length: 15 amino acids. With V trimmed by 6 bases and J by 4 bases, 12 bases remained unmatched. Germline V gene lookup returns CDR1 SGHRS and CDR2 YFSETQ. The CDR3 is CASNPQTGLRTEAFF. The CDR3 DNA follows: TGCGCCAGCAATCCACAGACAGGGTTGCGCACTGAAGCTTTCTTT.